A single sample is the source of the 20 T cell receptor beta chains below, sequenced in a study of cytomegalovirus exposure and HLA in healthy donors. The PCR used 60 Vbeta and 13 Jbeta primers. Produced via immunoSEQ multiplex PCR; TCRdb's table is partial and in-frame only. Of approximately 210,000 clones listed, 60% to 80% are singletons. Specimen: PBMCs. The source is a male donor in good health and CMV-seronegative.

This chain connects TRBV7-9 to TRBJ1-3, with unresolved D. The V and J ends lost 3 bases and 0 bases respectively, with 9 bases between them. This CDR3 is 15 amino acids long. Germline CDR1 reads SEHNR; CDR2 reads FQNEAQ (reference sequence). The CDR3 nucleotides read TGTGCCAGCAGCTTTAGCCCGTTCTCTGGAAACACCATATATTTT. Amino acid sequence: CASSFSPFSGNTIYF.

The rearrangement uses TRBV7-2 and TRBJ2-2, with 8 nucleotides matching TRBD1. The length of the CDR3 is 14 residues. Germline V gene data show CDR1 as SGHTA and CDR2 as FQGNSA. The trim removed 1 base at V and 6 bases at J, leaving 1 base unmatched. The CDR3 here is CASSLDRGAGELFF. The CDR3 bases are TGTGCCAGCAGCTTAGACAGGGGGGCCGGGGAGCTGTTTTTT.

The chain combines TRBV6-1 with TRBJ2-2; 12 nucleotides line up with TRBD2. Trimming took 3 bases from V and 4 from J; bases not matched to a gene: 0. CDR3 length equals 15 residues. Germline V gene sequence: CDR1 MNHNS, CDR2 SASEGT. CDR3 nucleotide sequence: TGTGCCAGCAGTGAGACTAGCGGGAGCACCGGGGAGCTGTTTTTT. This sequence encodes CASSETSGSTGELFF.

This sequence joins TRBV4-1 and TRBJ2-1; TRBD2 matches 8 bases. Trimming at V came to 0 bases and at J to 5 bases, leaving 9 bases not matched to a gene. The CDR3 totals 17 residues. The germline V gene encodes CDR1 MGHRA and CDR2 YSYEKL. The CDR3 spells CASSQDQSGGLHNEQFF. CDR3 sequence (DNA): TGCGCCAGCAGCCAAGATCAAAGCGGGGGCCTACACAATGAGCAGTTCTTC.

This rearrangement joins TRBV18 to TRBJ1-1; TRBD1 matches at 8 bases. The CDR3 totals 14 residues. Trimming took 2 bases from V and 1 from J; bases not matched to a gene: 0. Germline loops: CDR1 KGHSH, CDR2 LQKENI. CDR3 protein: CASSPDRGNTEAFF. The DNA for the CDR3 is TGTGCCAGCTCACCAGACAGGGGGAACACTGAAGCTTTCTTT.

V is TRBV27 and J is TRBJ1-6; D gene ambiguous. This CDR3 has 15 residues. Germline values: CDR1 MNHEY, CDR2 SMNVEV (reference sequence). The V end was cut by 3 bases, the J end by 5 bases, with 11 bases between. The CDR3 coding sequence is TGTGCCAGCAGTTTTACAGCCATCAATAATTCACCCCTCCACTTT. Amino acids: CASSFTAINNSPLHF.

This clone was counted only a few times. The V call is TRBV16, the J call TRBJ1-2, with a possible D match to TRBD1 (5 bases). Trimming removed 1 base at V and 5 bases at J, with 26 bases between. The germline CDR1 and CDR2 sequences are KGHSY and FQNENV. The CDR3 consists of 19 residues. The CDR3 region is CASSQFLGLSTDDGYGYTF. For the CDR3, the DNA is TGTGCCAGCAGCCAATTTTTAGGGCTGTCGACAGACGATGGGTATGGCTACACCTTC.

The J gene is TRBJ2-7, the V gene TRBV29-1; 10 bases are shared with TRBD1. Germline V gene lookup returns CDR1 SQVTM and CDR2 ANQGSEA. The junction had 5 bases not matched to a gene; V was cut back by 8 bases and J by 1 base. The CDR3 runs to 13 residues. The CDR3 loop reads CSTRTGGSYEQYF. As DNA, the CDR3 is TGCAGCACCAGGACAGGGGGTTCCTACGAGCAGTACTTC.

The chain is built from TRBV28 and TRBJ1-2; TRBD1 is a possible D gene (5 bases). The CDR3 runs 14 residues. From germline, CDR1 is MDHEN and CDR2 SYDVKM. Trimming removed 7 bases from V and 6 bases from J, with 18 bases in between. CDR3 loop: CASIPGSGRDGYTF. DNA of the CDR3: TGTGCCAGCATACCCGGTTCAGGGAGGGATGGCTACACCTTC.

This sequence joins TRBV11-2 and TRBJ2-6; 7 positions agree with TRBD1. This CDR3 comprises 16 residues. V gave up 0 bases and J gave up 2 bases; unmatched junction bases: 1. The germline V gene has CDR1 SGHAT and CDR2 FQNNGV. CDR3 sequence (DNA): TGTGCCAGCAGCTTAGAAGGGGGCGCTGGGGCCAACGTCCTGACTTTC. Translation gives CASSLEGGAGANVLTF.

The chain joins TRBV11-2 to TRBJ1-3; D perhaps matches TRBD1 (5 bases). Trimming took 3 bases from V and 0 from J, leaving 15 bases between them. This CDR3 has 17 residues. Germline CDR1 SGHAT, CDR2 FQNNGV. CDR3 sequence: CASSFLSQGSSGNTIYF. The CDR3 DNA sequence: TGTGCCAGCAGCTTCCTATCCCAGGGAAGCTCTGGAAACACCATATATTTT.

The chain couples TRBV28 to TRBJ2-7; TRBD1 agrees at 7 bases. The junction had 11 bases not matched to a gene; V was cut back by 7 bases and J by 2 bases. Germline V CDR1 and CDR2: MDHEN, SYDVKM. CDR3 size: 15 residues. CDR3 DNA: TGTGCCAGCAACAAGGACAGGACCGTCCCCTACGAGCAGTACTTC. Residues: CASNKDRTVPYEQYF.

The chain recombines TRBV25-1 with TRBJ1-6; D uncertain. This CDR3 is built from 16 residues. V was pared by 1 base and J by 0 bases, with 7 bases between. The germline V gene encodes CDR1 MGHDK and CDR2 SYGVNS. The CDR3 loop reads CASSESSSSYNSPLHF. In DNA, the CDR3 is TGTGCCAGCAGTGAATCTTCCAGCTCCTATAATTCACCCCTCCACTTT.

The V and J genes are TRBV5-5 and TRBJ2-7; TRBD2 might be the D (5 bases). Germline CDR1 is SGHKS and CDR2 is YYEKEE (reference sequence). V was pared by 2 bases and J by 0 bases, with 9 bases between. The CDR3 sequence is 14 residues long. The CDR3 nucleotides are TGTGCCAGCAGCTTTCGGCGGGTCTCCTACGAGCAGTACTTC. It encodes CASSFRRVSYEQYF.

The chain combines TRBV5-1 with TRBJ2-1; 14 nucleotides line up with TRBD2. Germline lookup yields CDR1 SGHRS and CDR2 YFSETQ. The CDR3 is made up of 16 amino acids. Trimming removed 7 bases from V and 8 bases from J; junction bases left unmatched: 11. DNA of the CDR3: TGCGCCAGCGAAGCGGGACTAGCGGGAGTTCTTGATGAGCAGTTCTTC. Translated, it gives CASEAGLAGVLDEQFF.

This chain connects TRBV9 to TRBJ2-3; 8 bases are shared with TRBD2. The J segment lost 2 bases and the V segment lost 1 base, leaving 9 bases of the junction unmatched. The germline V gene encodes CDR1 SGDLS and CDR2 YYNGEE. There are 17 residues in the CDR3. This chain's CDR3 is CASSVSSTGLVTDTQYF. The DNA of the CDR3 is TGTGCCAGCAGCGTATCTTCTACGGGACTAGTCACAGATACGCAGTATTTT.

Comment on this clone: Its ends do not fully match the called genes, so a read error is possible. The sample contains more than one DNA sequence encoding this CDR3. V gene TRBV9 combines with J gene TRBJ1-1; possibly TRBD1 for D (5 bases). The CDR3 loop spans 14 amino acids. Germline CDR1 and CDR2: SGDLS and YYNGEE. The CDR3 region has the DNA TGTGCCAGCAGCGTTACACAGGTGAATACTGAAGCTTTCTTT. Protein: CASSVTQVNTEAFF.

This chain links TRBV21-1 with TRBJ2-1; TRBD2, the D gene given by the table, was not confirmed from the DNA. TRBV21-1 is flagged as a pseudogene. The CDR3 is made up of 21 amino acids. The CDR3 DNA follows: TGTGCCAGCAGCAAATGTCTGTCCAGGGGGGCGCTAGCGGGACTGGTCAATGAGCAGTTCTTC. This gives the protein CASSKCLSRGALAGLVNEQFF.

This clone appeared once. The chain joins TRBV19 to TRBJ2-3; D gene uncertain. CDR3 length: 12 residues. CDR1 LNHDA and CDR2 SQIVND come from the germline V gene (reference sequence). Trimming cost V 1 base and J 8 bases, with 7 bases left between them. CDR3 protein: CASSIASSTQYF. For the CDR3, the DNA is TGTGCCAGTAGTATAGCGAGTTCTACGCAGTATTTT.

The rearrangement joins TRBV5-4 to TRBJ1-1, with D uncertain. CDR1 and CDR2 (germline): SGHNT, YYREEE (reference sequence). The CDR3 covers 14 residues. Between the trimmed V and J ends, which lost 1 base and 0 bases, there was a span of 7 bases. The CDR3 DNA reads TGTGCCAGCAGCTTGCACAGTATGAACACTGAAGCTTTCTTT. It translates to CASSLHSMNTEAFF.